The 6 T cell receptor beta chains below all came from one sample that was sequenced in a study of cytotoxic CD8 clonotypes in ibrutinib-treated CLL. Generated by immunoSEQ multiplex PCR, the TCRdb table keeps only in-frame clones and is missing some. The repertoire holds roughly 54,000 clones, about three fifths seen once, with 25% to 35% in the top ten. The sample in question was PBMCs, obtained after 24 months of ibrutinib treatment. The receptors were sampled from a human donor with chronic lymphocytic leukemia.

The gene calls are TRBV5-4 and TRBJ1-2; D remains unclear. The germline V gene encodes CDR1 SGHNT and CDR2 YYREEE (reference sequence). The CDR3 spans 13 residues. V was trimmed by 4 bases and J by 3 bases, leaving 10 bases between them. The CDR3 loop reads CASSPERDYGYTF. Here the CDR3 DNA reads TGTGCCAGCAGCCCGGAGCGGGACTATGGCTACACCTTC. Variable domain in full (rest from reference TRBV5-4 and TRBJ1-2): ETGVTQSPTHLIKTRGQQVTLRCSSQSGHNTVSWYQQALGQGPQFIFQYYREEENGRGNFPPRFSGLQFPNYSSELNVNALELDDSALYLCASSPERDYGYTFGSGTRLTVV.

The V call is TRBV7-8, the J call TRBJ1-1, with D possibly TRBD1 on 5 matching bases. V lost 5 bases to trimming and J lost 1 base, with 14 bases between them. CDR1 and CDR2 (germline): SGHVS, FQNEAQ. CDR3 size: 15 residues. The CDR3 spells CASSPSFGTNTEAFF. The CDR3 coding sequence is TGTGCCAGCAGCCCCAGCTTCGGGACGAACACTGAAGCTTTCTTT.

The chain carries TRBV15 and TRBJ1-4, with D possibly TRBD1 on 6 matching bases. The CDR3 extends over 15 amino acids. Trimming removed 5 bases at V and 8 bases at J, with 18 bases between. Germline loops: CDR1 LNHNV, CDR2 YYDKDF (reference sequence). The CDR3 region has the DNA TGTGCCACCAGCGAAGACGCTCCAGGGGAGGAAAAACTGTTTTTT. As protein: CATSEDAPGEEKLFF. The full variable domain, completed using reference TRBV15 and TRBJ1-4, is DAMVIQNPRYQVTQFGKPVTLSCSQTLNHNVMYWYQQKSSQAPKLLFHYYDKDFNNEADTPDNFQSRRPNTSFCFLDIRSPGLGDTAMYLCATSEDAPGEEKLFFGSGTQLSVL.

The J gene is TRBJ1-6, the V gene TRBV27, with D possibly TRBD1 on 5 matching bases. The CDR3 has 17 amino acids. V was trimmed by 5 bases and J by 10 bases, leaving 24 bases between them. Germline V CDR1 and CDR2: MNHEY, SMNVEV (reference sequence). CDR3 DNA sequence: TGTGCCAGCAGTCCCAACCCCGGGGGGTCTGGGAGGTCACCCCTCCACTTT. This codes for CASSPNPGGSGRSPLHF.

In its sample, this clone was seen many times. V and J are TRBV11-2 and TRBJ2-2; 11 nucleotides line up with TRBD2. The junction had 6 bases not matched to a gene; V was cut back by 8 bases and J by 4 bases. CDR3 length: 15 residues. Germline CDR1 and CDR2: SGHAT and FQNNGV. In DNA form, the CDR3 reads TGTGCCAGCCGTACTAGCGGGGGCGCCACCGGGGAGCTGTTTTTT. Residues: CASRTSGGATGELFF.

This clone was seen more than once but under ten times. The V gene is TRBV10-2, the J gene TRBJ1-6; a weak D match, TRBD1 (5 bases). In germline, CDR1 is WSHSY, CDR2 SAAADI. This CDR3 has 13 amino acids. Trimming stripped 4 bases from V and 10 bases from J, with 11 bases between. The CDR3 region is CASSAQAGSPLHF. The CDR3 nucleotides read TGCGCCAGCAGTGCACAGGCCGGATCACCCCTCCACTTT.